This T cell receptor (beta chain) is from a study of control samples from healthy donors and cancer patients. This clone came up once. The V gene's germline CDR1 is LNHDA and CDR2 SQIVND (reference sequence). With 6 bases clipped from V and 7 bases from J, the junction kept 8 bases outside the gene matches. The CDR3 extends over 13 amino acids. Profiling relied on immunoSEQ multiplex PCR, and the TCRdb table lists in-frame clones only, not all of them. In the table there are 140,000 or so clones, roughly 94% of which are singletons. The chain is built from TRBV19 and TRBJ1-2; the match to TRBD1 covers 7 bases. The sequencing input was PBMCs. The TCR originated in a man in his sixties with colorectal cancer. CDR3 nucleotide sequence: TGTGCCAGTAGCCTTTGGACAGGTGCTGGCTACACCTTC. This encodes CASSLWTGAGYTF.